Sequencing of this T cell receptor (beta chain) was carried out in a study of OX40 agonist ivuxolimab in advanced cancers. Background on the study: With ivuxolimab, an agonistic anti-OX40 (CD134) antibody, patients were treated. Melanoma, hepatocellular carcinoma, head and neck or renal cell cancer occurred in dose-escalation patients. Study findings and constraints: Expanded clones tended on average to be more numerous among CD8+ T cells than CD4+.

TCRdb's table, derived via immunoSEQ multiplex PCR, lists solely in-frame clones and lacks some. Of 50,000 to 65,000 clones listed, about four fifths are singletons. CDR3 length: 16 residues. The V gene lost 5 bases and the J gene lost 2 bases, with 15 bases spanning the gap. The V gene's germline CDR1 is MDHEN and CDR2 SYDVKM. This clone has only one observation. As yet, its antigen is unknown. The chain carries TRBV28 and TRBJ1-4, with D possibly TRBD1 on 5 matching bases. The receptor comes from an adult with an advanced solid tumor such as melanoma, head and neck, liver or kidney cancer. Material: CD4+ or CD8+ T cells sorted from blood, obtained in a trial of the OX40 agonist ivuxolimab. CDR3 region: CASSGTLQATNEKLFF. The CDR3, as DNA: TGTGCCAGCAGTGGGACCCTTCAGGCGACTAATGAAAAACTGTTTTTT.